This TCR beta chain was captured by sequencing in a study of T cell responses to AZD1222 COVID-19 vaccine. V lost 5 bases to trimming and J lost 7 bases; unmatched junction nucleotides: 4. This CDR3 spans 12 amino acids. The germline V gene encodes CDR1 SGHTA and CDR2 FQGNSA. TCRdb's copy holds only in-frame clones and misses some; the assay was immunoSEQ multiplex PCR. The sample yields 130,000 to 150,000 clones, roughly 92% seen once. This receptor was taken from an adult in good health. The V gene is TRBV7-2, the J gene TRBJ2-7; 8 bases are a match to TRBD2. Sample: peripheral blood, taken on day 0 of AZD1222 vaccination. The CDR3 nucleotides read TGTGCCAGCAGCCTCCGGGGGGGAGAGCAGTACTTC. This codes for CASSLRGGEQYF.